This TCR beta chain was sequenced in a study of OX40 agonist ivuxolimab in advanced cancers. General notes on the study: Ivuxolimab was a fully human IgG2 agonistic monoclonal antibody targeting the costimulatory receptor OX40 (CD134). Intravenous ivuxolimab was administered to patients every 2 weeks at six dose levels: 0.01, 0.1, 0.3, 1.5, 3 and 10 mg/kg. Of the approximately 50 dose-escalation patients, hepatocellular carcinoma was present in roughly 19, melanoma in some 15, renal cell carcinoma in 9 and head and neck cancer in 9. In the dose-escalation cohort, around four fifths of patients were male, and the mean age was approximately 55 years, with a range of about 23 to 90. Patients were allowed to have had prior anti-PD-1, anti-PD-L1 or anti-CTLA-4 therapy, and approximately 40% of the dose-escalation patients had been treated with checkpoint inhibitors. Partial responses were achieved by three dose-escalation patients, of whom one had hepatocellular carcinoma and two had cutaneous melanoma. The point of sequencing TCRbeta in the periphery was to test whether ivuxolimab changed TCR sequence diversity and drove clonal T-cell expansion. The paper covers the monotherapy dose-escalation part of the phase I ivuxolimab trial, which included N of about 51 patients.

Study-level results and caveats: In the 0.1-3.0 mg/kg groups, partial responders were among the patients with the lowest normalized peripheral clonal expansion, particularly in CD8+ T cells. After ivuxolimab, expanded clones were on average more numerous among CD8+ T cells than among CD4+ T cells. Low levels of normalized T-cell clonal expansion were also seen in some patients who did not respond. Clonal expansion of both CD4+ and CD8+ blood T cells was observed from baseline to week 6 at doses 0.1 to 3.0 mg/kg. The antigen specificity of the clonally expanded peripheral T cells was not determined.

This clone has just one count. The antigen this receptor binds is unknown. Per-base quality was not reported, and no clone a single base away is much larger than it. Genomic DNA was extracted from sorted cells for sequencing of the TCRbeta CDR3 region. The immunoSEQ Assay was used to sequence the TCRbeta CDR3 regions. What TCRdb holds here is the immuneACCESS table cut down to in-frame rearrangements. Part of the clones is not present; checked against another copy, under half of the missing clones reflect an unresolved V gene, and the others are unexplained. The sample profile shows approximately 70,000 clones; about nine tenths of them were found once. Together, the top ten hold under 3.5% of the sample. Patients with autoimmune disease history or receiving systemic immunosuppression were excluded from the trial. Peripheral blood for TCR sequencing was drawn from every dose cohort at baseline, at cycle 4 day 1 and at cycle 7 day 1. Samples were obtained from an open-label, multicenter, first-in-human phase I dose-escalation trial of ivuxolimab. Adults with locally advanced or metastatic head and neck squamous cell, hepatocellular, melanoma or renal cell carcinoma were enrolled in the trial. Before TCR sequencing, CD4+ and CD8+ T cells were separately sorted from peripheral blood.

Deletion took 2 bases off V and 5 bases off J, with a span of 15 bases between the germline ends. The germline V gene supplies CDR1 SGHTA and CDR2 FQGNSA. The CDR3 runs 15 residues from the cysteine to the phenylalanine. Just CDR3 DNA is preserved here, 45 bases in frame from base 1. The sample was CD4+ or CD8+ T cells sorted from blood, taken in a trial of the OX40 agonist ivuxolimab. The V gene is TRBV7-2 and the J gene is TRBJ2-5, with an unclear D gene assignment. The receptor was derived from an adult with an advanced solid tumor such as melanoma, head and neck, liver or kidney cancer. The nucleotide sequence reads as follows: TGTGCCAGCAGCTTAACGGTCCGGGTCGGGGAGACCCAGTACTTC. The resulting protein is CASSLTVRVGETQYF.